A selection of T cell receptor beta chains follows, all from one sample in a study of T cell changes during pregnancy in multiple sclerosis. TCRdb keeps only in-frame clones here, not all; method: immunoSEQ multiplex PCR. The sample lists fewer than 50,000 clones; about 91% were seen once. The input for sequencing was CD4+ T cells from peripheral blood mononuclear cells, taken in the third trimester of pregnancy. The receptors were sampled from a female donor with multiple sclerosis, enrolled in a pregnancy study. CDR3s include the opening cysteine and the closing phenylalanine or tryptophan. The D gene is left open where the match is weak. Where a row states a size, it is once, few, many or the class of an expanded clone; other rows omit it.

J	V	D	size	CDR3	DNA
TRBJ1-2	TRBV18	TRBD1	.	CASSPPGQGRNGYTF	TGTGCCAGCTCACCACCGGGACAGGGGAGGAATGGCTACACCTTC
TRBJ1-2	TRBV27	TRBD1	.	CASSLGQGVGGYTF	TGTGCCAGCAGTTTAGGCCAGGGGGTAGGTGGCTACACCTTC
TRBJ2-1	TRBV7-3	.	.	CASSLDPEGNEQFF	TGTGCCAGCAGCTTAGACCCAGAGGGCAATGAGCAGTTCTTC
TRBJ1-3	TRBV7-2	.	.	CASALGVSGNTIYF	TGTGCCAGCGCCCTAGGGGTCTCTGGAAACACCATATATTTT
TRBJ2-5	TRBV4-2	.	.	CASSQAGSETQYF	TGTGCCAGCAGCCAAGCGGGAAGTGAGACCCAGTACTTC
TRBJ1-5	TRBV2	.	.	CASRVGLSNQPQHF	TGTGCCAGCAGGGTGGGCCTTAGCAATCAGCCCCAGCATTTT
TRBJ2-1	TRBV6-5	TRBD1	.	CASSPDRAHEQFF	TGTGCCAGCAGCCCGGACAGGGCGCATGAGCAGTTCTTC
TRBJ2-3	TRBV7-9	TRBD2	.	CASSSPGLAAQDTQYF	TGTGCCAGCAGTTCGCCGGGACTAGCGGCCCAGGATACGCAGTATTTT
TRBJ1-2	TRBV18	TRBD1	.	CASSSGQASYGYTF	TGTGCCAGCTCATCGGGACAGGCGAGCTATGGCTACACCTTC
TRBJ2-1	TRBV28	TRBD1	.	CASSSVGTAYNEQFF	TGTGCCAGCAGTTCGGTCGGGACAGCTTACAATGAGCAGTTCTTC
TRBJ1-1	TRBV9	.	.	CASSVEGGIMNTEAFF	TGTGCCAGCAGCGTAGAGGGAGGCATTATGAACACTGAAGCTTTCTTT
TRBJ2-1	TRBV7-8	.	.	CASGTRQKVEQFF	TGTGCCAGCGGAACAAGACAAAAGGTTGAGCAGTTCTTC
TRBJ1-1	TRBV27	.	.	CASSLRGGHTEAFF	TGTGCCAGCAGTTTACGGGGGGGACACACTGAAGCTTTCTTT
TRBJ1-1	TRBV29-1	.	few	CSVGNGNTEAFF	TGCAGCGTTGGAAACGGGAACACTGAAGCTTTCTTT
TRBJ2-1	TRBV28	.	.	CASSGVMPTRPKNNEQFF	TGTGCCAGCAGTGGGGTAATGCCGACTAGACCCAAAAACAATGAGCAGTTCTTC
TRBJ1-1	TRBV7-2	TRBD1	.	CASSLGARAGGTEAFF	TGTGCCAGCAGCTTAGGGGCTCGGGCAGGGGGCACTGAAGCTTTCTTT
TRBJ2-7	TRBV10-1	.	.	CASSENVHTYEQYF	TGCGCCAGCAGTGAGAACGTACACACCTACGAGCAGTACTTC
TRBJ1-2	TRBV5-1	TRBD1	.	CASSPTGGEGYTF	TGCGCCAGCAGCCCGACAGGGGGTGAGGGCTACACCTTC
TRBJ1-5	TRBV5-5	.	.	CASSPIQGRVQPQHF	TGTGCCAGCAGTCCTATACAGGGAAGGGTTCAGCCCCAGCATTTT
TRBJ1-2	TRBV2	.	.	CASSEYAGSYGYTF	TGTGCCAGCAGTGAATATGCAGGCTCCTATGGCTACACCTTC
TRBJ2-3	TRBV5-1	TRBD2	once	CASMPSGRFTDTQYF	TGCGCCAGCATGCCTAGCGGGAGGTTCACAGATACGCAGTATTTT
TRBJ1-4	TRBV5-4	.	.	CASSLGGGVGEKLFF	TGTGCCAGCAGCTTGGGCGGAGGGGTAGGGGAAAAACTGTTTTTT
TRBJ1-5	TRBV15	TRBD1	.	CATSGGQTNQPQHF	TGTGCCACCAGCGGGGGACAGACAAATCAGCCCCAGCATTTT
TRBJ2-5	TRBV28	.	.	CASHTQGGGVVETQYF	TGTGCCAGCCACACCCAGGGAGGAGGGGTGGTGGAGACCCAGTACTTC
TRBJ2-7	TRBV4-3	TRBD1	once	CASSQGLTGQGYEQYF	TGCGCCAGCAGCCAGGGGTTAACGGGACAGGGGTACGAGCAGTACTTC
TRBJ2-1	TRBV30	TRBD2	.	CAWSDQGLAGGLTIDEQFF	TGTGCCTGGAGTGACCAGGGACTAGCGGGAGGGCTCACGATCGATGAGCAGTTCTTC
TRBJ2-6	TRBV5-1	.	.	CASSSTDSGANVLTF	TGCGCCAGCAGCTCAACTGACTCTGGGGCCAACGTCCTGACTTTC
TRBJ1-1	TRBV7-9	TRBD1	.	CASSLLGQGATLMDTEAFF	TGTGCCAGCAGCTTACTCGGACAGGGGGCCACACTTATGGACACTGAAGCTTTCTTT
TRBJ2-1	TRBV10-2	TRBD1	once	CASRPGQGPYEQFF	TGCGCCAGCAGGCCGGGACAGGGCCCGTATGAGCAGTTCTTC
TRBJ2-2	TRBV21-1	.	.	CASSKVRGTGENTGELFF	TGTGCCAGCAGCAAAGTAAGGGGGACAGGGGAGAACACCGGGGAGCTGTTTTTT
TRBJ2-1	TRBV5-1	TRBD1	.	CASSLTGSSYNEQFF	TGCGCCAGCAGCCTGACAGGGAGCTCCTACAATGAGCAGTTCTTC
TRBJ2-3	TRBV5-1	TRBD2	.	CASSLVGAGAGTDTQYF	TGCGCCAGCAGCTTGGTGGGAGCGGGAGCTGGCACAGATACGCAGTATTTT
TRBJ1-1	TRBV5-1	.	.	CASSWGVNTEAFF	TGCGCCAGCAGCTGGGGAGTGAACACTGAAGCTTTCTTT
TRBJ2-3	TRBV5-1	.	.	CASSSTTRFTDTQYF	TGCGCCAGCAGCTCGACGACTAGGTTCACAGATACGCAGTATTTT
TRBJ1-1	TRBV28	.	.	CASSSGAGDVTEAFF	TGTGCCAGCAGTTCCGGGGCAGGGGACGTCACTGAAGCTTTCTTT
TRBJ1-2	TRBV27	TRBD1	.	CASRPLGDRGQRYGYTF	TGTGCCAGCAGGCCTCTGGGCGACAGGGGGCAGCGCTATGGCTACACCTTC
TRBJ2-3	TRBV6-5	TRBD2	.	CASTPGLGGDTQYF	TGTGCCAGCACCCCCGGACTAGGTGGAGATACGCAGTATTTT
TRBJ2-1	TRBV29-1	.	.	CSVVGGVSSYNEQFF	TGCAGCGTTGTTGGAGGGGTATCCTCCTACAATGAGCAGTTCTTC
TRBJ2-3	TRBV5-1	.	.	CASSLSAEYTDTQYF	TGCGCCAGCAGCTTGTCAGCGGAATACACAGATACGCAGTATTTT
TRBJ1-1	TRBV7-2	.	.	CASSLDTGSTEAFF	TGTGCCAGCAGCTTAGACACAGGGTCCACTGAAGCTTTCTTT
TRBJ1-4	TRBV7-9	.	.	CASSPNQGSPDNEKLFF	TGTGCCAGCAGCCCCAACCAGGGGTCCCCCGATAATGAAAAACTGTTTTTT
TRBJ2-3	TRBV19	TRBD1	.	CASSWDSNTDTQYF	TGTGCCAGTAGTTGGGACAGCAACACAGATACGCAGTATTTT
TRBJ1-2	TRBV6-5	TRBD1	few	CASRRDSRGGYTF	TGTGCCAGCAGACGGGACAGCCGAGGCGGCTACACCTTC
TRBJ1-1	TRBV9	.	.	CASSVSMNTEAFF	TGTGCCAGCAGCGTATCCATGAACACTGAAGCTTTCTTT
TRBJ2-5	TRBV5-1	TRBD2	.	CASTDGGSQETQYF	TGCGCCAGCACCGACGGGGGGAGTCAAGAGACCCAGTACTTC
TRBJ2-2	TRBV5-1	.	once	CASSLGADTGELFF	TGCGCCAGCAGCTTGGGGGCCGACACCGGGGAGCTGTTTTTT
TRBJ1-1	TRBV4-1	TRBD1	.	CASSQATGQGRTEAFF	TGCGCCAGCAGCCAAGCGACCGGACAGGGGAGGACTGAAGCTTTCTTT
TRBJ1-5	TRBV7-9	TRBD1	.	CASSLQGDSNQPQHF	TGTGCCAGCAGCTTACAGGGGGATAGCAATCAGCCCCAGCATTTT
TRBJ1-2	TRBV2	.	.	CASSVRGNNYGYTF	TGTGCCAGCAGTGTCAGAGGCAATAACTATGGCTACACCTTC
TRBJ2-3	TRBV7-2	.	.	CASSSTGVGTDTQYF	TGTGCCAGCAGCTCCACGGGAGTCGGCACAGATACGCAGTATTTT
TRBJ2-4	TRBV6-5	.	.	CASSSDPTGPLNIQYF	TGTGCCAGCAGTTCCGACCCAACAGGACCCTTAAACATTCAGTACTTC
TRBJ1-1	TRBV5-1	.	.	CASSLDRPNTEAFF	TGCGCCAGCAGCTTGGACAGACCTAACACTGAAGCTTTCTTT
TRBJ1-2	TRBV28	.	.	CASNFSGRARGGYTF	TGTGCCAGCAATTTCAGTGGCAGGGCAAGGGGTGGCTACACCTTC
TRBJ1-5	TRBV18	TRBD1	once	CASSPLPTGQINQPQHF	TGTGCCAGCTCACCCTTACCAACGGGACAGATCAATCAGCCCCAGCATTTT
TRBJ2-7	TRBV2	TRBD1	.	CASIRSDRTEQYF	TGTGCCAGCATTCGATCGGACAGGACCGAGCAGTACTTC
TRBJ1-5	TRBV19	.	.	CASSRGLESNQPQHF	TGTGCCAGTAGTAGGGGGCTCGAGAGCAATCAGCCCCAGCATTTT
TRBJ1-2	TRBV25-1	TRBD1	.	CASSDPGGSYGYTF	TGTGCCAGCAGTGACCCAGGGGGGAGCTATGGCTACACCTTC
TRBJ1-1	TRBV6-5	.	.	CASSFNRVANTEAFF	TGTGCCAGCAGTTTTAACAGGGTAGCGAACACTGAAGCTTTCTTT
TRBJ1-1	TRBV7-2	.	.	CASSLRAGNTEAFF	TGTGCCAGCAGCCTAAGGGCGGGAAACACTGAAGCTTTCTTT
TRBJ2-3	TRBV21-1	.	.	CASSKKGSLAGGPSTDTQYF	TGTGCCAGCAGCAAGAAGGGGAGTCTAGCGGGAGGGCCGAGCACAGATACGCAGTATTTT